The 28 T cell receptor beta chains below were found in one sample sequenced in a study of identical twins. TCRdb passed the 5' RACE reads through MiXCR, listing each CDR3 protein once. The sample records about 690,000 distinct CDR3 sequences, 5.5% to 6.5% being singletons. The sequenced sample consisted of naive T cells sorted from blood. The receptor source for this set is a young man in good health.

The chain links TRBV7-2 to TRBJ2-7; D is perhaps TRBD1 (5 bases). V lost 4 bases and J lost 2, with 18 bases in between. The CDR3 length is 16 residues. The germline gives CDR1 SGHTA, CDR2 FQGNSA. The CDR3 spells CASSSVFETATYEQYF. CDR3 bases: TGTGCCAGCAGCTCAGTCTTTGAGACAGCAACCTACGAGCAGTACTTC.

This clonotype has at least ten counts. CDR3 DNA sequence: TGCGCCAGCAGCCTTGCGGGACAGGGGAACTGGTACGTC. Its protein product is CASSLAGQGNWYV. This chain uses TRBV5-1 with TRBJ2-7; TRBD1 agrees at 10 bases. The CDR3 spans 13 residues. Germline V gene data show CDR1 as SGHRS and CDR2 as YFSETQ. V shed 4 bases and J 12 bases; nucleotides not matched to a gene: 10.

In this sample, this clonotype turned up many times. Germline is not matched at one junction end, which may reflect a read error. The genes are TRBV7-9 and TRBJ2-1, with TRBD2 matching 11 bases. The CDR3 is made up of 15 amino acids. Germline V gives CDR1 SEHNR, CDR2 FQNEAQ (reference sequence). Here the CDR3 reads CAGSSTSGAYNEQFF. CDR3 DNA: TGTGCCGGCAGTTCGACTAGCGGGGCCTACAATGAGCAGTTCTTC.

This clonotype was seen many times. The gene calls are TRBV5-1 and TRBJ2-5; D may be TRBD2 (6 bases). This CDR3 is built from 13 residues. CDR1 and CDR2 (germline): SGHRS, YFSETQ. V gave up 3 bases and J gave up 4 bases, with 10 bases separating them. The CDR3 protein is CASSWREGETQYF. The CDR3 DNA sequence: TGCGCCAGCAGCTGGAGGGAAGGAGAGACCCAGTACTTC.

In its sample, this clonotype was seen many times. The rearrangement joins TRBV29-1 to TRBJ2-7; D may correspond to TRBD1 or TRBD2 (5 bases each). Per germline, CDR1 SQVTM and CDR2 ANQGSEA. The V end was cut by 6 bases, the J end by 3 bases, with 18 bases between. CDR3 length: 14 residues. The CDR3 DNA reads TGCAGCGTCAATGTGGGGGTGATGGGCTACGAGCAGTACTTC. Translating it yields CSVNVGVMGYEQYF.

This clonotype was picked up many times. The chain carries TRBV5-6 and TRBJ1-2, with D perhaps TRBD1 (5 bases). Trimming cost V 2 bases and J 2 bases, with 7 bases left between them. The CDR3 has 13 residues. Germline-derived CDR1 and CDR2 are SGHDT and YYEEEE. CDR3 nucleotide sequence: TGTGCCAGCAGCTTTCCAGGGAACTATGGCTACACCTTC. It yields the protein CASSFPGNYGYTF.

This clonotype has a count of ten or more. The chain couples TRBV5-6 to TRBJ2-7; TRBD1 is a possible D gene (5 bases). Per the germline V gene, CDR1 is SGHDT and CDR2 is YYEEEE. Trimming took 1 base from V and 6 from J, leaving 17 bases between them. There are 15 residues in the CDR3. CDR3 loop: CASSLFGQGMAEQYF. The CDR3, as DNA: TGTGCCAGCAGCTTGTTTGGTCAGGGTATGGCCGAGCAGTACTTC.

This clonotype occurred many times. The gene calls are TRBV6-1 and TRBJ1-1; D is unclear. This CDR3 has 15 amino acids. V was clipped by 2 bases and J by 1 base, with 11 bases between them. CDR1 is MNHNS, CDR2 SASEGT, per germline. The CDR3 DNA reads as TGTGCCAGCAGTGAACTTAGGGTTACGAACACTGAAGCTTTCTTT. This translates into CASSELRVTNTEAFF.

This clonotype was seen many times. The chain recombines TRBV10-1 with TRBJ2-3; TRBD1 is a possible D gene (6 bases). Per germline, CDR1 WNHNN and CDR2 SYGVQD (reference sequence). V lost 7 bases and J 2 bases, leaving 22 bases between the germline ends. The CDR3 has 17 amino acids. The CDR3 spells CASNGERPGEPTDTQYF. CDR3 sequence (DNA): TGCGCCAGCAACGGAGAGAGGCCAGGGGAGCCCACAGATACGCAGTATTTT.

The sample holds many counts of this clonotype. The chain combines TRBV27 with TRBJ1-5; TRBD1 might be the D (5 bases). V lost 4 bases and J 8 bases, leaving 9 bases between the germline ends. CDR1 and CDR2 (germline): MNHEY, SMNVEV (reference sequence). The CDR3 runs to 12 residues. The CDR3: CASSSIGEPQHF. In DNA, the CDR3 is TGTGCCAGCAGTTCCATAGGGGAGCCCCAGCATTTT.

This clonotype was observed at least ten times. The chain uses TRBV15 and TRBJ2-7; 9 bases fit TRBD2. V lost 0 bases and J lost 0; bases outside the gene matches: 3. CDR1 and CDR2 from the germline V gene are LNHNV and YYDKDF (reference sequence). This CDR3 has 16 residues. CDR3 bases: TGTGCCACCAGCAGAGATGAGGGACTAGCCTCCTACGAGCAGTACTTC. Its translation: CATSRDEGLASYEQYF.

This clonotype was detected many times. The V gene is TRBV6-5, the J gene TRBJ2-5, with TRBD1 identical over 7 bases. J was trimmed by 3 bases and V by 2 bases; bases with no gene match: 3. This CDR3 is 14 amino acids long. The germline gives CDR1 MNHEY, CDR2 SVGAGI. CDR3 region: CASSYGTAEETQYF. CDR3 coding DNA: TGTGCCAGCAGTTACGGGACAGCCGAAGAGACCCAGTACTTC.

This clonotype was found many times. The V gene is TRBV6-6, the J gene TRBJ1-1; 8 bases line up with TRBD1. From germline, CDR1 is MNHNY and CDR2 SVGAGI (reference sequence). V lost 11 bases and J lost 11; bases outside the gene matches: 13. The CDR3 loop spans 12 amino acids. CDR3 in DNA: TGTGCCTCCCACGACAGGGGACTCAGCGCTTTCTTT. Residues: CASHDRGLSAFF.

This clonotype was detected a few times. The chain joins TRBV28 to TRBJ1-5, with 7 positions matching TRBD1. The V gene end was trimmed by 3 bases and the J gene end by 0 bases; junction bases not matched to a gene: 2. The V gene's germline CDR1 is MDHEN and CDR2 SYDVKM. CDR3 length equals 15 residues. CDR3 loop: CASSFDRDSNQPQHF. In DNA form, the CDR3 reads TGTGCCAGCAGTTTCGACAGGGATAGCAATCAGCCCCAGCATTTT. Full variable domain (rest looked up from reference TRBV28 and TRBJ1-5): DVKVTQSSRYLVKRTGEKVFLECVQDMDHENMFWYRQDPGLGLRLIYFSYDVKMKEKGDIPEGYSVSREKKERFSLILESASTNQTSMYLCASSFDRDSNQPQHFGDGTRLSIL.

This clonotype occurred many times. One end of the junction is discordant with germline, which a read error may explain. This chain connects TRBV10-3 to TRBJ1-1; perhaps TRBD1 as D (5 bases). The CDR3 contains 11 residues. Germline V gene data show CDR1 as ENHRY and CDR2 as SYGVKD. The CDR3 DNA reads TGTGCCATAAGTGACGAGGGGTACGCTTTCTTT. It codes for CAISDEGYAFF.

This clonotype came up many times. The gene calls are TRBV12-3 or TRBV12-4 and TRBJ2-2; the match to TRBD2 covers 8 bases. This CDR3 has 17 residues. V shed 2 bases and J 4 bases; nucleotides not matched to a gene: 9. The CDR3 sequence: CASSLTGGTLGTGELFF. The CDR3 bases are TGTGCCAGCAGTTTAACGGGAGGGACTCTAGGCACCGGGGAGCTGTTTTTT.

This clonotype was seen ten or more times. The gene calls are TRBV4-2 and TRBJ2-5; D is possibly TRBD1 (5 bases). Per germline, CDR1 LGHNA and CDR2 YNFKEQ. The CDR3 extends over 17 amino acids. The V and J ends lost 0 bases and 7 bases respectively, with 21 bases between them. CDR3 DNA: TGTGCCAGCAGCCAAGATGCTACTATGGGGCTAGTGGTGACCCAGTACTTC. Translated, it gives CASSQDATMGLVVTQYF.

This clonotype was picked up many times. The chain joins TRBV10-3 to TRBJ1-2; D not certain. Trimming shortened V by 3 bases and J by 5 bases, and 1 base separated the two germline ends. CDR1 and CDR2 (germline): ENHRY, SYGVKD. The CDR3 has 10 residues. The CDR3 is CAISDYGYTF. The CDR3, as DNA: TGTGCCATCAGTGATTATGGCTACACCTTC.

This clonotype was counted between two and nine times. This chain uses TRBV30 with TRBJ2-1; no clear D. The germline V gene has CDR1 GTSNPN and CDR2 SVGIG (reference sequence). Trimming removed 3 bases at V and 0 bases at J, with 6 bases between. The CDR3 loop spans 13 amino acids. The CDR3 spells CAWSLSSYNEQFF. As DNA, the CDR3 is TGTGCCTGGAGCCTGAGCTCCTACAATGAGCAGTTCTTC. Using reference TRBV30 and TRBJ2-1 for the parts outside the CDR3, the full variable domain is SQTIHQWPATLVQPVGSPLSLECTVEGTSNPNLYWYRQAAGRGLQLLFYSVGIGQISSEVPQNLSASRPQDRQFILSSKKLLLSDSGFYLCAWSLSSYNEQFFGPGTRLTVL.

There are a few counts of this clonotype. The chain joins TRBV30 to TRBJ2-2; D ambiguous. Germline CDR1 GTSNPN, CDR2 SVGIG (reference sequence). V lost 2 bases and J 5 bases, leaving 9 bases between the germline ends. The CDR3 is made up of 13 amino acids. The CDR3 sequence is CAWSRQLTGELFF. The CDR3 bases are TGTGCCTGGAGTCGGCAGTTGACCGGGGAGCTGTTTTTT.

This clonotype has ten or more counts. The gene calls are TRBV29-1 and TRBJ2-1, with D perhaps being TRBD1 or TRBD2 (5 bases each). The CDR3 loop spans 11 amino acids. The germline V gene encodes CDR1 SQVTM and CDR2 ANQGSEA. Between the trimmed V and J ends, which lost 7 bases and 15 bases, there was a span of 19 bases. The CDR3 reads CSGDQSEGAFF. CDR3 DNA sequence: TGCAGCGGGGACCAATCTGAAGGGGCGTTCTTC.

Ten or more counts support this clonotype. The CDR3 DNA reads TGTGCCAGCAGTGAACAAGGTCGGGCAGACTACAATGAGCAGTTCTTC. Translated, it gives CASSEQGRADYNEQFF. The J gene is TRBJ2-1, the V gene TRBV25-1; D is unclear. The CDR3 runs 16 residues. Trimming removed 2 bases at V and 3 bases at J, with 14 bases between. Germline V gene lookup returns CDR1 MGHDK and CDR2 SYGVNS.

In its sample, this clonotype was seen a few times. The chain has TRBV7-8 and TRBJ2-4; tentatively, D is TRBD1 (5 bases). V dropped 4 bases and J dropped 2 bases, with 18 bases sitting between them. From germline, CDR1 is SGHVS and CDR2 FQNEAQ. The CDR3 extends over 17 amino acids. The CDR3 DNA follows: TGTGCCAGCAGCTCGATACTTGACAGTTTTCCCAAAAACATTCAGTACTTC. It specifies CASSSILDSFPKNIQYF.

In its sample, this clonotype was seen many times. This chain connects TRBV24-1 to TRBJ1-2, with D perhaps matching TRBD1 (5 bases). Germline assignment: CDR1 KGHDR and CDR2 SFDVKD. The CDR3 has 16 residues. Trimming removed 4 bases from V and 6 bases from J, with 20 bases in between. The CDR3 nucleotides are TGTGCCACCAGTGACGGGACCCATCCTCCGAGAGATGGCTACACCTTC. This translates into CATSDGTHPPRDGYTF.

This clonotype was seen many times. The chain couples TRBV20-1 to TRBJ1-1; 7 nucleotides align to TRBD1. Unmatched junction bases numbered 11, after V lost 2 bases and J lost 2 bases. Germline CDR1 and CDR2: DFQATT and SNEGSKA (reference sequence). This CDR3 has 16 amino acids. The CDR3 reads CSARIDRVNPNTEAFF. In nucleotides, the CDR3 is TGCAGTGCTAGAATTGACAGGGTAAACCCTAACACTGAAGCTTTCTTT.

J is TRBJ1-1 and V is TRBV14; possibly TRBD1 for D (6 bases). V was clipped by 9 bases and J by 0 bases, with 8 bases between them. The CDR3 covers 12 residues. Germline loops: CDR1 SGHDN, CDR2 FVKESK. The CDR3 here is CASGQLNTEAFF. The CDR3 DNA follows: TGTGCCAGTGGACAGCTGAACACTGAAGCTTTCTTT.

The chain combines TRBV20-1 with TRBJ2-1, with TRBD2 matching over 7 bases. This CDR3 is 17 amino acids long. V shed 6 bases, J shed 5 bases, and the junction held 19 bases outside the gene matches. Germline lookup yields CDR1 DFQATT and CDR2 SNEGSKA (reference sequence). The chain's CDR3 is CSARPTGGGVLDNEQFF. DNA for the CDR3: TGCAGTGCGCGACCCACGGGGGGAGGGGTTCTGGACAATGAGCAGTTCTTC.

This clonotype was counted at least ten times. The gene calls are TRBV12-3 or TRBV12-4 and TRBJ1-4, with TRBD1 as a possible D gene (6 bases). V was clipped by 5 bases and J by 1 base, with 23 bases between them. This CDR3 region has 19 residues. The CDR3 DNA follows: TGTGCCAGCAGTCTTAGGGGGACGAATAGGGACGGAACTAATGAAAAACTGTTTTTT. Translation: CASSLRGTNRDGTNEKLFF.